This record covers a single T cell receptor beta chain. Its antigen is currently unknown. The data belong to a study of T cells in Graves' hyperthyroidism and ophthalmopathy. The germline gives CDR1 SQVTM, CDR2 ANQGSEA. Trimming cost V 6 bases and J 3 bases; bases outside gene matches: 9. CDR3 size: 14 residues. Used for diagnoses were clinical symptoms, serum thyroxine and TRAb, thyroid ultrasound and orbital computed tomography. Notes on the study in general: Ophthalmopathy was separated from stable hyperthyroidism by a 13 V-J model. It was a median 6.5 months before onset that the model predicted ophthalmopathy.

TCR beta CDR3 regions were amplified from RNA transcripts. RT-PCR in the first round (using the HTBI primer set) targeted the TCR CDR3. One entry per CDR3 protein, called by TCRdb with MiXCR from the multiplex PCR reads. The sample lists 660,000 or so distinct CDR3 sequences, over 40% occurring once. The chain joins TRBV29-1 to TRBJ2-7; 9 bases fit TRBD1. The source material was peripheral blood or thyroid tissue (not recorded which). The source is an adult man with Graves' disease, either hyperthyroidism or ophthalmopathy (not recorded which). Here the CDR3 DNA reads TGCAGCGTCCCGGACAGGGGTGGGGGCTACGAGCAGTACTTC. It codes for CSVPDRGGGYEQYF.